A single TCR beta chain is shown here with its context. What it binds is not known. Time point here: late sampling 161 to 241 days after vaccination in a few convalescent patients. The treatment: roughly 11-day PBMC culture with coronavirus spike peptide pools or control peptides (ViraFEST assay). This sample stems from a study of vaccination and CD4 T cells after COVID-19. Study-wide context: A median of 72 days (range 14 to 241) separated dose two from the taking of post-vaccine samples.

The CDR3 covers 13 residues. V lost 3 bases, J lost 5 bases, and 11 bases lay in between. The germline V gene encodes CDR1 LNHDA and CDR2 SQIVND (reference sequence). The study sequenced cultured CD4+ T cell DNA using the Oncomine TCR Beta short-read assay. Each CDR3 protein is one row after TCRdb ran MiXCR on the PCR reads. The sample carries tens of thousands of distinct CDR3 sequences, roughly 36% recorded once. This TCR was sampled from a human donor who had recovered from COVID-19. The chain employs TRBV19 and TRBJ2-7, with no clear D. Sequenced material: CD4+ T cells from blood, cultured in vitro, taken about 7 months after SARS-CoV-2 vaccination. The CDR3 sequence: CASSIRSGDEQYF. The CDR3 DNA sequence: TGTGCCAGTAGTATTCGATCGGGTGACGAGCAGTACTTC.